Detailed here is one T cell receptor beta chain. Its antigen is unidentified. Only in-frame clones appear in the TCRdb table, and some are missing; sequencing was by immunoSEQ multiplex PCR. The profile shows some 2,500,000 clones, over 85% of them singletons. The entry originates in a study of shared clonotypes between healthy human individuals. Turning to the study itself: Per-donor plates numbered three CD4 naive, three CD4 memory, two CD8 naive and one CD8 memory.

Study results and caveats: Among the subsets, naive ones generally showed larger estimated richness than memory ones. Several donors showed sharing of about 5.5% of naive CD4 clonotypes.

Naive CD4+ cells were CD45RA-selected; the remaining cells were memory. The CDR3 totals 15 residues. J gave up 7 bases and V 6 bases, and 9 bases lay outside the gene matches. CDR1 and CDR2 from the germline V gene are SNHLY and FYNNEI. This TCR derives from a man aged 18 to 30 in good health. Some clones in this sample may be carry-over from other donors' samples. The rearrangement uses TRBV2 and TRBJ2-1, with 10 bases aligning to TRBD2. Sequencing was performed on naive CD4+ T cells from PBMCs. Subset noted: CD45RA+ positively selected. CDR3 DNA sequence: TGTGCCAGCAGCCCCCAAGGACTAGCGGTGAATGAGCAGTTCTTC. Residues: CASSPQGLAVNEQFF.